The clone carrying this T cell receptor beta chain showed up just a few times. What it recognizes is unknown. In TCRdb, the RT-PCR reads were re-called with MiXCR into one record per CDR3 protein. The top ten hold less than 4% of the sample, which has 500,000 to 600,000 distinct CDR3 sequences, approximately 15% seen once. The V and J ends lost 4 bases and 3 bases respectively, with 8 bases between them. Germline CDR1 is SGHKS and CDR2 is YYEKEE (reference sequence). This CDR3 is 12 amino acids long. This sample stems from a study of response to subunit inactivated influenza vaccine. Study results and limitations: The authors proposed limited new T cell recruitment per seasonal influenza vaccination.

The sequenced sample was CD4+ T cells sorted from PBMCs, obtained around 25 months after vaccination. V usage is TRBV5-5 and J usage is TRBJ2-7; unclear D gene. The receptor was derived from a man between 45 and 75 years old who received an inactivated influenza vaccine. The CDR3 DNA follows: TGTGCCAGCAGCCAGGACGTCTACGAGCAGTACTTC. Amino acid sequence: CASSQDVYEQYF. Drawing the rest from reference TRBV5-5 and TRBJ2-7, the complete variable domain is DAGVTQSPTHLIKTRGQQVTLRCSPISGHKSVSWYQQVLGQGPQFIFQYYEKEERGRGNFPDRFSARQFPNYSSELNVNALLLGDSALYLCASSQDVYEQYFGPGTRLTVT.